This is a list of T cell receptor beta chains from one sample in a study of graft-versus-host responses after intestinal transplantation. TCRdb's copy holds only in-frame clones and misses some; the assay was immunoSEQ multiplex PCR. Of some 120,000 clones listed, approximately 92% are singletons. These receptors' antigens are unknown. The specimen was unstimulated CD4+ T cells sorted from spleen or lymph node cells, collected before intestinal transplant. The receptors shown here come from a human donor who received an intestinal transplant. The CDR3 runs from the conserved cysteine through the conserved F or W. A D gene is named only where the DNA matches it firmly. Some rows have no size entry. The others give once, few or many, or a class for an expanded clone.

clone_size d_call j_call v_call cdr3_nt cdr3_aa
. . TRBJ1-2 TRBV6-5 TGTGCCAGCACCCTCCGGGAAGGGATTTATGGCTACACCTTC CASTLREGIYGYTF
once TRBD1 TRBJ1-2 TRBV7-9 TGTGCCAGCAGCTTAACTGGAGTAGGGCAGGGGGCAGAGGGCTACACCTTC CASSLTGVGQGAEGYTF
. TRBD1 TRBJ1-6 TRBV4-1 TGCGCCAGCAGCCCAGGACAGGTGAATTCACCCCTCCACTTT CASSPGQVNSPLHF
. TRBD1 TRBJ1-6 TRBV25-1 TGTGCCAGCAGTGAATGGACAGGGGGCATCAGGTCACCCCTCCACTTT CASSEWTGGIRSPLHF
once TRBD1 TRBJ2-7 TRBV6-4 TGTGCCAGCAACAACCGCTGGAAAGACAGGGGTGATTACGAGCAGTACTTC CASNNRWKDRGDYEQYF
once . TRBJ1-3 TRBV19 TGTGCCAGTAGCCCCGACAGGAAAGGAAACACCATATATTTT CASSPDRKGNTIYF
. . TRBJ2-1 TRBV30 TGTGCCTGGAGCATAAATGAACAGCCCCAGTTCTTC CAWSINEQPQFF
. . TRBJ2-3 TRBV6-6 TGTGCCAGCAGTTACGTTGATACGCAGTATTTT CASSYVDTQYF
. TRBD1 TRBJ1-2 TRBV10-3 TGTGCCACCTTCAGGACAGGATTTCCTATGGCTATCACCTTC CATFRTGFPMAITF
. TRBD2 TRBJ2-3 TRBV18 TGTGCCAGCTCACCACCTAGCGGGAACCACACAGATACGCAGTATTTT CASSPPSGNHTDTQYF
once . TRBJ2-5 TRBV9 TGTGCCAGCAGCGCCGGCGGACAGCTCCAAGAGACCCAGTACTTC CASSAGGQLQETQYF
. . TRBJ2-6 TRBV6-1 TGTGCCAGCAGTGAAAGGGGAGGTCCCTCTGGGGCCAACGTCCTGACTTTC CASSERGGPSGANVLTF
. . TRBJ2-7 TRBV11-3 TGTGCCAGCAGCTTAGGGACGGCGGGACAGACAGCAAACTACGAGCAGTACTTC CASSLGTAGQTANYEQYF
once . TRBJ1-4 TRBV5-1 TGCGCCAGCAGCTTATGGGGGGGGGATGAAAAACTGTTTTTT CASSLWGGDEKLFF
. . TRBJ1-2 TRBV27 TGTGCCAGCAGTAATACGGCAGCGTCGAGGGGCTACACCTTC CASSNTAASRGYTF
. . TRBJ1-2 TRBV10-2 TGCGCCAGCAGTGAGTCCGCGCAGGGCGGCTACACCTTC CASSESAQGGYTF
. TRBD2 TRBJ2-1 TRBV5-1 TGCGCCAGCAGCTGGACTAGCGGGGGAAGCAATGAGCAGTTCTTC CASSWTSGGSNEQFF
. . TRBJ2-4 TRBV19 TGTGCCAGTAGTATAATCAGAGGCGACATTCAGTACTTC CASSIIRGDIQYF
. . TRBJ1-4 TRBV18 TGTGCCAGCTCACCAGTGGCCGGGGAAGGCGAAAAACTGTTTTTT CASSPVAGEGEKLFF
. . TRBJ1-6 TRBV9 TGTGCCAGCAGCGTATCCGGGGGGAGAGATTCACCCCTCCACTTT CASSVSGGRDSPLHF
. TRBD1 TRBJ1-2 TRBV5-8 TGTGCCAGCAGCTGGGACAGCTCTAACTATGGCTACACCTTC CASSWDSSNYGYTF
. TRBD1 TRBJ1-6 TRBV6-5 TGTGCCAGCAGTTCTCAGGGGGCCCCTAGGTCACCCCTCCACTTT CASSSQGAPRSPLHF
. TRBD1 TRBJ2-4 TRBV19 TGTGCCAGTAGGGACAGGGCCAAAAACATTCAGTACTTC CASRDRAKNIQYF
. . TRBJ2-3 TRBV10-3 TGTGCCATCAGCCCCGACGGAAATACGCAGTATTTT CAISPDGNTQYF
. . TRBJ1-1 TRBV29-1 TGCAGCGTCGCCGGACAGACGAACACTGAAGCTTTCTTT CSVAGQTNTEAFF
. . TRBJ1-5 TRBV7-2 TGTGCCAGCAGCTTAGGGTGGGGTCAGCCCCAGCATTTT CASSLGWGQPQHF
. TRBD1 TRBJ1-2 TRBV5-1 TGCGCCAGCAGCCTAGACAGGGCGTACTCCGGCTACACCTTC CASSLDRAYSGYTF
. TRBD1 TRBJ2-1 TRBV18 TGTGCCAGCTCACCCCGACAGGGGGTATACAATGAGCAGTTCTTC CASSPRQGVYNEQFF
few . TRBJ2-7 TRBV5-5 TGTGCCAGCAGCTGGGACGGGTCCTACGAGCAGTACTTC CASSWDGSYEQYF
. . TRBJ2-1 TRBV5-6 TGTGCCAGCAGCTTAAAACCCGGGACTCACCTCAATGAGCAGTTCTTC CASSLKPGTHLNEQFF
once . TRBJ1-1 TRBV4-1 TGCGCCAGCAGCCAATTGGAGAGTACGAACACTGAAGCTTTCTTT CASSQLESTNTEAFF
. . TRBJ2-1 TRBV20-1 TGCAGTGCCCTTGGGGAACATGAGCAGTTCTTC CSALGEHEQFF
once . TRBJ1-2 TRBV19 TGTGCCAGTAGTATAGCGAGGGGTAATGACTATGGCTACACCTTC CASSIARGNDYGYTF
. . TRBJ1-1 TRBV4-2 TGTGCCAGCAGCCAAGTCGGTCCAGGAACTGAAGCTTTCTTT CASSQVGPGTEAFF
. TRBD2 TRBJ2-1 TRBV11-2 TGTGCCAGCAGCTTGCTAGCGGGGGGGCCGGTGAATGAGCAGTTCTTC CASSLLAGGPVNEQFF
. TRBD1 TRBJ2-1 TRBV5-6 TGTGCCAGCAGTTACGACAGGGGGTCCTACAATGAGCAGTTCTTC CASSYDRGSYNEQFF
. . TRBJ1-6 TRBV11-1 TGTGCCAGCAGCTTAGACGGGCAGACCAGTTGGAGTTCACCCCTCCACTTT CASSLDGQTSWSSPLHF
. . TRBJ2-5 TRBV6-6 TGTGCCAGCAGTTACTCGAAAGGGGAAGAGACCCAGTACTTC CASSYSKGEETQYF
. . TRBJ2-3 TRBV5-4 TGTGCCAGCAGCTTGATGGGCAGGATCACAGATACGCAGTATTTT CASSLMGRITDTQYF
. TRBD1 TRBJ2-5 TRBV6-1 TGTGCCAGCAGTAGGGGGACAGGGGGCGCGGAGACCCAGTACTTC CASSRGTGGAETQYF
. . TRBJ2-5 TRBV6-1 TGTGCCAGCAGTGAAGGTCGAGCGGTAAAAGAGACCCAGTACTTC CASSEGRAVKETQYF
. TRBD2 TRBJ2-1 TRBV9 TGTGCCAGCAGCGTACTAGCGGACCTTTACAATGAGCAGTTCTTC CASSVLADLYNEQFF
. . TRBJ1-4 TRBV6-1 TGTGCCAGCAGTACAGGAGATGCAACTAATGAAAAACTGTTTTTT CASSTGDATNEKLFF
. . TRBJ2-5 TRBV7-9 TGTGCCAGCAGCCCATCCGGACTCCAAGGGGAGACCCAGTACTTC CASSPSGLQGETQYF
. . TRBJ1-1 TRBV7-2 TGTGCCAGCAGCCCGAGGAACAGCCACACTGAAGCTTTCTTT CASSPRNSHTEAFF
. . TRBJ2-5 TRBV4-1 TGCGCCAGCAGCCAAGAGTACCTGAGGGGGGAGCAGTACTTC CASSQEYLRGEQYF